The rows below give T cell receptor beta chains drawn from one sample of a study of human T cells and chemical hapten exposure. TCRdb re-derived calls from the RACE reads in MiXCR, one entry per CDR3 protein. Among approximately 60,000 distinct CDR3 sequences listed, approximately 11% were seen once. Here the sequenced sample was whole blood, taken in connection with sensitization to the hapten diphenylcyclopropenone (DPC). Every receptor here comes from a woman aged 40 to 50 with alopecia areata. Some clones in this sample may be carry-over from other donors' samples. Both conserved end residues are part of each CDR3. Each record gives: J gene, clone size, D gene, V gene, CDR3 DNA, CDR3 protein. D genes are given only for firm matches. Some rows mark clone size as missing; the rest say once, few, many or name a class of expanded clone.

J: TRBJ2-2; size: few; D: -; V: TRBV5-1; DNA: TGCGCCAGCAGCTTGTGGGGCAGCCGGAACACCGGGGAGCTGTTTTTT; CDR3: CASSLWGSRNTGELFF
J: TRBJ2-1; size: many; D: -; V: TRBV6-4; DNA: TGTGCCAGCGGCAGAATGGGGGCGTCTACAATAGGTGAGCAGTTCTTC; CDR3: CASGRMGASTIGEQFF
J: TRBJ2-3; size: -; D: -; V: TRBV6-5; DNA: TGTGCCAGCGGCGAGGGCAGGGGATGGGATACGCAGTATTTT; CDR3: CASGEGRGWDTQYF
J: TRBJ2-3; size: -; D: -; V: TRBV6-4; DNA: TGTGCCAGCAGTGACTCGCAGGGAAATACGCAGTATTTT; CDR3: CASSDSQGNTQYF
J: TRBJ1-5; size: many; D: -; V: TRBV28; DNA: TGTGCCAGCAGATTTGGGAATCAGCCCCAGCATTTT; CDR3: CASRFGNQPQHF
J: TRBJ2-2; size: few; D: TRBD1; V: TRBV5-5; DNA: TGTGCCAGCAGCGACAGGGGGCCGAACACCGGGGAGCTGTTTTTT; CDR3: CASSDRGPNTGELFF
J: TRBJ1-1; size: many; D: TRBD1; V: TRBV12-3/TRBV12-4; DNA: TGTGCCAGCCGGACAGGGTCAATAACTGAAGCTTTCTTT; CDR3: CASRTGSITEAFF
J: TRBJ2-1; size: many; D: TRBD2; V: TRBV6-2/TRBV6-3; DNA: TGTGCCACCTCAACTAGCGGGGCCGTATACAATGAGCAGTTCTTC; CDR3: CATSTSGAVYNEQFF
J: TRBJ2-7; size: -; D: -; V: TRBV7-9; DNA: TGTGCCAGCAGCCCCGATCGGAGCGCGACATTGCCATACGAGCAGTACTTC; CDR3: CASSPDRSATLPYEQYF
J: TRBJ1-1; size: many; D: TRBD1; V: TRBV7-2; DNA: TGTGCCAGCAGCCCAAGGACAGGGAACACTGAAGCTTTCTTT; CDR3: CASSPRTGNTEAFF
J: TRBJ2-3; size: -; D: TRBD2; V: TRBV20-1; DNA: TGCAGTGCGGGAGGGACTAGCGGGAGGCGGGATACGCAGTATTTT; CDR3: CSAGGTSGRRDTQYF
J: TRBJ1-1; size: few; D: TRBD1; V: TRBV18; DNA: TGTGCCAGCTCACCAGAAACAGGGGTGCAAGCTTTCTTT; CDR3: CASSPETGVQAFF
J: TRBJ2-2; size: few; D: TRBD2; V: TRBV10-3; DNA: TGTGCCATCAGTGAACTAGCGGTGTGGCCCGGGGAGCTGTTTTTT; CDR3: CAISELAVWPGELFF
J: TRBJ2-7; size: few; D: TRBD1; V: TRBV29-1; DNA: TGCAGCGTTGCCGATCCGGGACAGGGGGCTGGCGAGCAGTACTTC; CDR3: CSVADPGQGAGEQYF
J: TRBJ1-2; size: few; D: -; V: TRBV4-2; DNA: TGTGCCAGCAGCCAAGATCGAGTGACAGACTATGGCTACACCTTC; CDR3: CASSQDRVTDYGYTF
J: TRBJ2-7; size: many; D: -; V: TRBV5-1; DNA: TGCGCCAGCAGCTCTCGTGCGGAGCCCTCCTACGAGCAGTACTTC; CDR3: CASSSRAEPSYEQYF
J: TRBJ1-3; size: -; D: TRBD1; V: TRBV10-2; DNA: TGCGCCAGCGTGAAGGGGACAGGGGTTAAAGCTGCTGGAAACACCATATATTTT; CDR3: CASVKGTGVKAAGNTIYF
J: TRBJ1-2; size: many; D: -; V: TRBV7-2; DNA: TGTGCCAGCAGCTTAGTCCCCAGGGTGGGGGGCTACACCTTC; CDR3: CASSLVPRVGGYTF
J: TRBJ2-1; size: few; D: -; V: TRBV18; DNA: TGTGCCAGCTCACCAGCGGCTAGCAATGAGCAGTTCTTC; CDR3: CASSPAASNEQFF
J: TRBJ2-7; size: -; D: TRBD2; V: TRBV20-1; DNA: TGCAGTGCGATCCGGACTAGCGGGTATGGTGAGCAGTACTTC; CDR3: CSAIRTSGYGEQYF
J: TRBJ2-2; size: many; D: -; V: TRBV28; DNA: TGTGCCAGCAGTCCCCCCGGGGGGCGCAACGGGGAGCTGTTTTTT; CDR3: CASSPPGGRNGELFF
J: TRBJ2-2; size: few; D: TRBD2; V: TRBV14; DNA: TGTGCCAGCAGCCAAGCCCCTGGGGTAGCGGGACTCACCGGGGAGCTGTTTTTT; CDR3: CASSQAPGVAGLTGELFF
J: TRBJ1-5; size: -; D: TRBD1; V: TRBV10-3; DNA: TGTGCCATCAACGATAGACAGGGGAATCAGCCCCAGCATTTT; CDR3: CAINDRQGNQPQHF
J: TRBJ2-3; size: many; D: -; V: TRBV7-2; DNA: TGTGCCAGCAGCTTACGACCAGGGGGGAGCGGGGATACGCAGTATTTT; CDR3: CASSLRPGGSGDTQYF
J: TRBJ2-1; size: few; D: -; V: TRBV6-2/TRBV6-3; DNA: TGTGCCAGCGACGAGGACGGGACCCCCAATGAGCAGTTCTTC; CDR3: CASDEDGTPNEQFF
J: TRBJ2-1; size: -; D: TRBD2; V: TRBV7-9; DNA: TGTGCCAGCAGCTGGGCGGGAGCTCTCTCTTACAATGAGCAGTTCTTC; CDR3: CASSWAGALSYNEQFF
J: TRBJ2-7; size: few; D: -; V: TRBV6-2/TRBV6-3; DNA: TGTGCCAGCTCCTACCAGGGGCCCGTCTCCTACGAGCAGTACTTC; CDR3: CASSYQGPVSYEQYF
J: TRBJ1-2; size: many; D: -; V: TRBV6-2/TRBV6-3; DNA: TGTGCCAGCATGGAGGCCCTCGGCTACACCTTC; CDR3: CASMEALGYTF
J: TRBJ2-1; size: few; D: TRBD2; V: TRBV6-5; DNA: TGTGCCAGCAGTTCCGGACTAGCGACCGTAGAGCAGTTCTTC; CDR3: CASSSGLATVEQFF
J: TRBJ2-1; size: -; D: TRBD2; V: TRBV6-2/TRBV6-3; DNA: TGTGCCAGCAGTACGCTTTCGGGAGGCTCCTACAATGAGCAGTTCTTC; CDR3: CASSTLSGGSYNEQFF
J: TRBJ2-7; size: -; D: -; V: TRBV5-6; DNA: TGTGCCAGCAGCCCGGCGCCAGGGTGGTACGAGCAGTACTTC; CDR3: CASSPAPGWYEQYF
J: TRBJ2-1; size: many; D: -; V: TRBV2; DNA: TGTGCCAGCAGTGAAGTAAGGGGGGCTGAGCAGTTCTTC; CDR3: CASSEVRGAEQFF
J: TRBJ1-1; size: few; D: -; V: TRBV29-1; DNA: TGCAGCGTTGAAGGACATTTGAACACTGAAGCTTTCTTT; CDR3: CSVEGHLNTEAFF
J: TRBJ2-1; size: -; D: -; V: TRBV11-3; DNA: TGTGCCAGCAGCCCTGATTGGGATAATGAGCAGTTCTTC; CDR3: CASSPDWDNEQFF
J: TRBJ1-5; size: -; D: -; V: TRBV28; DNA: TGTGCCAGCAGTTTGCCAGGGGCTCAGCCCCAGCATTTT; CDR3: CASSLPGAQPQHF
J: TRBJ1-2; size: few; D: TRBD1; V: TRBV7-3; DNA: TGTGCCAGCAGCGAAGTGACAGGGAGTGGCTACACCTTC; CDR3: CASSEVTGSGYTF
J: TRBJ2-5; size: -; D: -; V: TRBV12-3/TRBV12-4; DNA: TGTGCCAGCAGTTTCCAAGACGGGTCGGCCCAGTACTTC; CDR3: CASSFQDGSAQYF
J: TRBJ1-1; size: few; D: -; V: TRBV9; DNA: TGTGCCAGCAGCCCATTCCAGGGATCTGCTGAAGCTTTCTTT; CDR3: CASSPFQGSAEAFF
J: TRBJ1-1; size: few; D: -; V: TRBV7-2; DNA: TGTGCCAGCAGCTTTGAGGGATTCGAAGCTTTCTTT; CDR3: CASSFEGFEAFF
J: TRBJ1-1; size: many; D: -; V: TRBV30; DNA: TGTGCCTGGAGTACTTACACTGAAGCTTTCTTT; CDR3: CAWSTYTEAFF
J: TRBJ2-5; size: few; D: TRBD2; V: TRBV4-3; DNA: TGCGCCAGCAGCCAAGGCGGGGGGGCCGGGGAGACCCAGTACTTC; CDR3: CASSQGGGAGETQYF
J: TRBJ2-3; size: few; D: TRBD2; V: TRBV3-1; DNA: TGTGCCAGCAGCCCCTCTGGAGCGGGGGGGCCGGGAGATACGCAGTATTTT; CDR3: CASSPSGAGGPGDTQYF